This passage covers 23 T cell receptor beta chains from one sample sequenced in a study of cytomegalovirus exposure and HLA in healthy donors. PCR employed 60 Vbeta and 13 Jbeta primers. Assay used: immunoSEQ multiplex PCR; TCRdb lists only in-frame clones, some missing. This sample's clone table lists tens of thousands of clones. The material sequenced was PBMCs. These receptors were obtained from a man aged 45-60 years in good health and CMV-seropositive.

This chain links TRBV18 with TRBJ2-7; 7 bases are a match to TRBD1. Germline lookup yields CDR1 KGHSH and CDR2 LQKENI. Germline trimming cut 6 bases from V and 2 bases from J; bases unmatched to any gene: 4. The CDR3 consists of 13 residues. The CDR3 loop is CASSQGTAYEQYV. Here the CDR3 DNA reads TGTGCCAGCTCCCAGGGGACAGCCTACGAGCAGTACGTC.

V usage is TRBV6-1 and J usage is TRBJ2-7, with 13 bases matching TRBD2. J lost 5 bases, V lost 0 bases, and 13 bases had no gene match. CDR3 length: 19 amino acids. Germline V gene lookup returns CDR1 MNHNS and CDR2 SASEGT. CDR3 sequence: CASSEAPPGLAGISNEQYV. DNA for the CDR3: TGTGCCAGCAGTGAAGCGCCCCCGGGACTAGCGGGAATATCTAACGAGCAGTACGTC.

The gene calls are TRBV5-6 and TRBJ2-1; D unclear. Germline CDR1 is SGHDT and CDR2 is YYEEEE. Trimming took off 2 bases at V and 9 bases at J, with 6 bases between the two ends. This CDR3 region has 11 residues. CDR3 sequence: CASSFIVEQFF. The CDR3 DNA reads as TGTGCCAGCAGCTTTATTGTTGAGCAGTTCTTC.

The chain carries TRBV4-2 and TRBJ2-1, with 7 bases that match TRBD2. This CDR3 is built from 16 residues. Germline values: CDR1 LGHNA, CDR2 YNFKEQ. Trimming removed 4 bases from V and 1 base from J; junction bases left unmatched: 7. The CDR3 region has the DNA TGTGCCAGCAGCCCTCCAACTAGCGCGTCCTACAATGAGCAGTTCTTC. Translated, it gives CASSPPTSASYNEQFF.

CDR3 sequence reads: CASSPGEGAIYGYTF. CDR3 nucleotides: TGTGCCAGCAGTCCGGGAGAGGGGGCTATTTATGGCTACACCTTC. The chain links TRBV6-5 to TRBJ1-2, with 7 bases fitting TRBD1. CDR1 is MNHEY and CDR2 is SVGAGI in the germline V gene. The CDR3 is 15 amino acids. The ends lost 5 bases at V and 5 bases at J; junction bases unmatched: 11.

The gene calls are TRBV5-4 and TRBJ1-1; D is ambiguous. Germline CDR1 is SGHNT and CDR2 is YYREEE (reference sequence). This CDR3 is 15 amino acids long. V lost 5 bases and J lost 1, with 15 bases in between. CDR3 protein: CASRREEIGNTEAFF. The CDR3 DNA follows: TGTGCCAGCAGACGGGAAGAGATTGGGAACACTGAAGCTTTCTTT.

This chain connects TRBV9 to TRBJ2-1; TRBD2 matches at 8 bases. The CDR3 consists of 16 residues. V trimming: 4 bases; J trimming: 6 bases; junction bases outside the gene matches: 12. In germline, CDR1 is SGDLS, CDR2 YYNGEE. The CDR3 reads CASSTSSGTRGNEQFF. The CDR3 DNA is TGTGCCAGCAGCACTTCCTCCGGGACTAGAGGCAATGAGCAGTTCTTC.

The CDR3, as DNA: TGTGCCAGCAGCGTAGTAGGACTCCCCCACACCGGGGAGCTGTTTTTT. Translated: CASSVVGLPHTGELFF. The chain links TRBV9 to TRBJ2-2; D perhaps matches TRBD2 (5 bases). From germline, CDR1 is SGDLS and CDR2 YYNGEE. The V end lost 0 bases, the J end lost 3 bases, and 12 bases lay between the germline ends. The CDR3 is 16 amino acids.

The gene calls are TRBV2 and TRBJ1-1; D not resolved. The CDR3 is 13 residues long. The V end was cut by 4 bases, the J end by 1 base, with 7 bases between. CDR1 is SNHLY and CDR2 is FYNNEI in the germline V gene. The CDR3 nucleotides read TGTGCCAGCAGTGCGGAGGGGAACACTGAAGCTTTCTTT. As protein: CASSAEGNTEAFF.

V is TRBV7-2 and J is TRBJ2-2; unclear D gene. V lost 6 bases and J lost 3, with 11 bases in between. The CDR3 has 14 residues. Germline assignment: CDR1 SGHTA and CDR2 FQGNSA. CDR3 DNA sequence: TGTGCCAGCAGATTCAGGTCGTACACCGGGGAGCTGTTTTTT. The encoded protein is CASRFRSYTGELFF.

The gene calls are TRBV5-8 and TRBJ2-7, with 9 bases fitting TRBD2. V gave up 4 bases and J gave up 0 bases; unmatched junction bases: 17. This CDR3 spans 19 amino acids. Germline loops: CDR1 SGHTS, CDR2 YDEGEE. CDR3 bases: TGTGCCAGCAGCCCACTGACTAGCGGACTCGTCGCGCCCTCCTACGAGCAGTACTTC. Translation gives CASSPLTSGLVAPSYEQYF.

The chain joins TRBV7-9 to TRBJ2-1; TRBD2 agrees at 8 bases. Looked up from germline, CDR1 is SEHNR and CDR2 is FQNEAQ (reference sequence). The CDR3 loop spans 16 amino acids. V gave up 5 bases and J gave up 4 bases; unmatched junction bases: 10. This CDR3 is CASSPRGSGSYNEQFF. The CDR3 DNA reads as TGTGCCAGCAGCCCCCGGGGGAGCGGGAGTTACAATGAGCAGTTCTTC.

The gene calls are TRBV5-1 and TRBJ2-7, with 7 positions matching TRBD1. J gave up 3 bases and V 4 bases, and 13 bases lay outside the gene matches. The CDR3 totals 16 residues. The V gene's germline CDR1 is SGHRS and CDR2 YFSETQ. The CDR3 region is CASSPPSGGAVYEQYF. CDR3 nucleotides: TGCGCCAGCAGCCCTCCCTCAGGGGGAGCCGTCTACGAGCAGTACTTC. Looking up the rest from reference TRBV5-1 and TRBJ2-7 gives the full variable domain: KAGVTQTPRYLIKTRGQQVTLSCSPISGHRSVSWYQQTPGQGLQFLFEYFSETQRNKGNFPGRFSGRQFSNSRSEMNVSTLELGDSALYLCASSPPSGGAVYEQYFGPGTRLTVT.

V is TRBV4-1 and J is TRBJ1-2; D is perhaps TRBD1 (5 bases). Germline CDR1 and CDR2: MGHRA and YSYEKL. Trimming took off 4 bases at V and 4 bases at J, with 16 bases between the two ends. There are 15 residues in the CDR3. CDR3: CASSPTGGVGYGYTF. In nucleotides, the CDR3 is TGCGCCAGCAGCCCGACCGGAGGGGTCGGCTATGGCTACACCTTC.

The V and J genes are TRBV4-3 and TRBJ1-6; D is perhaps TRBD1 (6 bases). Looked up from germline, CDR1 is LGHNA and CDR2 is YSLEER. This CDR3 contains 16 residues. Trimming stripped 0 bases from V and 8 bases from J, with 14 bases between. CDR3 in amino acids: CASSQEGGATYSPLHF. CDR3 nucleotide sequence: TGCGCCAGCAGCCAAGAAGGGGGGGCCACCTATTCACCCCTCCACTTT.

The chain carries TRBV11-2 and TRBJ2-1; D ambiguous. The germline V and J ends were trimmed by 3 bases and 2 bases, with 8 bases remaining between them. Per germline, CDR1 SGHAT and CDR2 FQNNGV. The CDR3 consists of 14 residues. Written as DNA, the CDR3 is TGTGCCAGCAGCTTGAGCGCGGCCTACAATGAGCAGTTCTTC. As protein: CASSLSAAYNEQFF.

The J gene is TRBJ2-5, the V gene TRBV4-2; 8 bases are shared with TRBD2. This CDR3 spans 15 amino acids. Germline V CDR1 and CDR2: LGHNA, YNFKEQ. The V gene end was trimmed by 3 bases and the J gene end by 2 bases; junction bases not matched to a gene: 5. CDR3 sequence (DNA): TGTGCCAGCAGCCAGGCTAGCGGGCCACAAGAGACCCAGTACTTC. Its translation is CASSQASGPQETQYF.

Turning to this clone: The same CDR3 arises from other DNA sequences in this sample as well. The V and J genes are TRBV11-3 and TRBJ2-7, with 8 bases matching TRBD1. Trimming cost V 6 bases and J 5 bases; bases outside gene matches: 12. Germline V gene data show CDR1 as SGHNT and CDR2 as YENEEA. The CDR3 length is 15 residues. The CDR3 DNA reads TGTGCCAGCAGTCCCCGGACAGGGACGATTGACGAGCAGTACTTC. The encoded protein is CASSPRTGTIDEQYF.

This rearrangement joins TRBV10-3 to TRBJ2-7; 14 nucleotides line up with TRBD2. The CDR3 is 13 residues long. Germline V lookup: CDR1 ENHRY, CDR2 SYGVKD. Trimming removed 10 bases from V and 6 bases from J; junction bases left unmatched: 5. Here the CDR3 DNA reads TGTGCCACCGGGACTAGCGGGAGAGGCGAGCAGTACTTC. Residues: CATGTSGRGEQYF.

The chain couples TRBV11-2 to TRBJ1-1; no firm D call. The CDR3 covers 15 residues. Germline-derived CDR1 and CDR2 are SGHAT and FQNNGV. V was pared by 6 bases and J by 2 bases, with 16 bases between. The DNA of the CDR3 is TGTGCCAGCAGAATTTACGGGGTACGTAACACTGAAGCTTTCTTT. Residues: CASRIYGVRNTEAFF.

The V call is TRBV9, the J call TRBJ2-1; TRBD2 agrees at 14 bases. The CDR3 runs to 16 residues. Germline values: CDR1 SGDLS, CDR2 YYNGEE. Germline trimming cut 4 bases from V and 6 bases from J; bases unmatched to any gene: 6. The CDR3 DNA follows: TGTGCCAGCAGCCTGACTAGCGGGAGGGCCGGCAATGAGCAGTTCTTC. Translated: CASSLTSGRAGNEQFF.

The J gene is TRBJ2-1, the V gene TRBV7-9, with D uncertain. This CDR3 contains 13 residues. V was pared by 8 bases and J by 7 bases, with 15 bases between. Germline CDR1 and CDR2: SEHNR and FQNEAQ (reference sequence). The CDR3 sequence is CASSPARSNEQFF. The CDR3 region has the DNA TGTGCCAGCTCCCCGGCTAGAAGTAATGAGCAGTTCTTC. Looking up the rest from reference TRBV7-9 and TRBJ2-1 gives the full variable domain: DTGVSQNPRHKITKRGQNVTFRCDPISEHNRLYWYRQTLGQGPEFLTYFQNEAQLEKSRLLSDRFSAERPKGSFSTLEIQRTEQGDSAMYLCASSPARSNEQFFGPGTRLTVL.

The genes are TRBV7-9 and TRBJ1-2; D unclear. This CDR3 contains 12 residues. Trimming stripped 3 bases from V and 5 bases from J, with 7 bases between. Germline V gene data show CDR1 as SEHNR and CDR2 as FQNEAQ (reference sequence). The CDR3 protein is CASSFTEYGYTF. CDR3 DNA: TGTGCCAGCAGCTTTACCGAGTATGGCTACACCTTC.